These 32 T cell receptor beta chains share one sample of origin, sequenced in a study of human CD8 memory T cell subsets (TCRdb year 2020). Instrument used: NextSeq 550. A Human TCR Profiling Kit was used to prepare UMI-labeled 5' RACE TCRbeta libraries. Once TCRdb had reprocessed the reads, it stored one entry per CDR3 protein sequence and supplied no DNA. The table held for this sample gives under 8,500 distinct CDR3 sequences. The ten largest account for about a quarter of the sample. The sample consisted of CD8+ stem-like memory T cells (TSCM and TCM) sorted from PBMCs. The cell subset or site tag for this specimen amounts to: stem-like memory CD8 T cells (TSTEM), CCR7+ PD-1- TIGIT-. These receptors all come from a human donor in good health.

The V call is TRBV7-6, the J call TRBJ2-1; TCRdb lists TRBD2, though no DNA is available to test this call. Germline V lookup: CDR1 SGHVS, CDR2 FNYEAQ. This CDR3 is 16 amino acids long. CDR3 sequence: CASSQGGTSRYNEQFF.

This chain links TRBV12-3 or TRBV12-4 with TRBJ2-7; checking the TCRdb D call of TRBD2 is not possible without DNA. The CDR3 length is 14 residues. This chain's CDR3 is CASSEGTSGYEQYF.

The CDR3 loop is CASSFTGLNTEAFF. This chain uses TRBV27 with TRBJ1-1; the D gene TCRdb calls, TRBD1, cannot be checked with no DNA. The CDR3 runs to 14 residues. Germline V CDR1 and CDR2: MNHEY, SMNVEV (reference sequence).

The rearrangement joins TRBV11-2 to TRBJ2-7. Per the germline V gene, CDR1 is SGHAT and CDR2 is FQNNGV. CDR3 length equals 13 residues. CDR3 in amino acids: CASSFGSLYEQYF.

The chain couples TRBV6-5 to TRBJ2-5; without DNA, the TCRdb call of TRBD2 cannot be checked. CDR1 MNHEY and CDR2 SVGAGI come from the germline V gene. The CDR3 contains 16 residues. The CDR3 region is CASSPGLAGVLETQYF.

The chain joins TRBV20-1 to TRBJ2-1; the TCRdb D gene call, TRBD2, has no DNA to confirm it. CDR1 and CDR2 (germline): DFQATT, SNEGSKA (reference sequence). CDR3 length: 19 residues. The CDR3 sequence is CSARNYRGEGTSGDNEQFF.

V is TRBV25-1 and J is TRBJ2-7. Germline V CDR1 and CDR2: MGHDK, SYGVNS. This CDR3 region has 14 residues. CDR3 sequence: CASSDNNKPYEQYF.

This clonotype is medium-sized by frequency. This rearrangement joins TRBV20-1 to TRBJ2-7; checking the TCRdb D call of TRBD2 is not possible without DNA. The germline V gene has CDR1 DFQATT and CDR2 SNEGSKA (reference sequence). The CDR3 extends over 16 amino acids. The CDR3 region is CSAPREGTTRVHRQYF.

The chain links TRBV5-5 to TRBJ2-1; TCRdb indicates TRBD1, and absent DNA this call remains unverified. Germline CDR1 reads SGHKS; CDR2 reads YYEKEE (reference sequence). CDR3 length equals 14 residues. The CDR3 loop reads CASSFGQGPNEQFF.

This clonotype is classed as medium-sized by frequency. The rearrangement uses TRBV7-8 and TRBJ2-1; without DNA, the TCRdb call of TRBD2 cannot be checked. The CDR3 loop spans 15 amino acids. Germline-derived CDR1 and CDR2 are SGHVS and FQNEAQ. The CDR3 sequence: CASLRLAGGLDEQFF.

The chain is built from TRBV5-5 and TRBJ2-3; TCRdb gives TRBD2 as the D gene, but with no DNA this cannot be confirmed. Germline assignment: CDR1 SGHKS and CDR2 YYEKEE (reference sequence). The CDR3 spans 14 residues. This CDR3 is CASSLGRDPDTQYF. Based on the CDR3 plus reference TRBV5-5 and TRBJ2-3, the full variable domain is DAGVTQSPTHLIKTRGQQVTLRCSPISGHKSVSWYQQVLGQGPQFIFQYYEKEERGRGNFPDRFSARQFPNYSSELNVNALLLGDSALYLCASSLGRDPDTQYFGPGTRLTVL.

The chain carries TRBV28 and TRBJ2-1; TCRdb returns TRBD2, unconfirmable since there is no DNA. The CDR3 length is 15 residues. The V gene's germline CDR1 is MDHEN and CDR2 SYDVKM. CDR3: CASSLYSGGPDEQFF.

According to its frequency, this clonotype is medium-sized (0.01 to 0.1%). J is TRBJ2-7 and V is TRBV29-1; no DNA is available, so the TRBD1 call from TCRdb remains unchecked. This CDR3 is 17 amino acids long. Germline CDR1 and CDR2: SQVTM and ANQGSEA. The CDR3 loop is CSVEGRGPGTPPYEQYF.

The chain recombines TRBV7-9 with TRBJ2-7; no DNA is available, so the TRBD1 call from TCRdb remains unchecked. This CDR3 comprises 15 residues. CDR1 is SEHNR and CDR2 is FQNEAQ in the germline V gene (reference sequence). CDR3 region: CASSLGQGYAYEQYF.

The genes are TRBV3-1 and TRBJ2-3; the TRBD1 assignment by TCRdb is unverifiable without DNA. Germline-derived CDR1 and CDR2 are LGHDT and YNNKEL (reference sequence). CDR3 length: 15 residues. CDR3 region: CASSPPSWVPGTQYF.

The chain combines TRBV28 with TRBJ2-7; TCRdb outputs TRBD1, but without DNA this stays unchecked. The germline gives CDR1 MDHEN, CDR2 SYDVKM. The CDR3 extends over 13 amino acids. CDR3 in amino acids: CASSQMTGGEQYF.

According to its frequency, this clonotype is large. J is TRBJ2-7 and V is TRBV12-3 or TRBV12-4. The CDR3 runs 12 residues. The CDR3 region is CASSLVFYEQYF.

This clonotype is identified as medium-sized from frequency. The chain couples TRBV11-2 to TRBJ2-7. The CDR3 contains 14 residues. Germline assignment: CDR1 SGHAT and CDR2 FQNNGV. This CDR3 reads CASSLAGNRYEQYF.

The J gene is TRBJ2-5, the V gene TRBV19. CDR1 and CDR2 (germline): LNHDA, SQIVND (reference sequence). This CDR3 has 13 amino acids. The CDR3 loop reads CASREKGKETQYF.

This chain links TRBV4-2 with TRBJ2-7; the TCRdb call, TRBD1, lacks DNA for checking. Germline loops: CDR1 LGHNA, CDR2 YNFKEQ. The CDR3 runs 14 residues. The CDR3 is CASSPGQGEHEQYF.

V is TRBV5-1 and J is TRBJ2-1; no DNA is available, so the TRBD1 call from TCRdb remains unchecked. This CDR3 has 16 amino acids. In germline, CDR1 is SGHRS, CDR2 YFSETQ. The CDR3 spells CASRATGGGNYNEQFF.

The chain joins TRBV12-3 or TRBV12-4 to TRBJ1-1; TCRdb names TRBD1, which stays unverified in the absence of DNA. The CDR3 is made up of 11 amino acids. CDR3: CASSQDREAFF.

In terms of frequency, this clonotype is medium-sized (0.01 to 0.1%). This chain joins TRBV11-2 and TRBJ2-2. CDR3 length: 14 residues. Germline loops: CDR1 SGHAT, CDR2 FQNNGV. CDR3 region: CASSLVTNTGELFF.

This rearrangement joins TRBV27 to TRBJ2-1. This CDR3 region has 12 residues. Germline-derived CDR1 and CDR2 are MNHEY and SMNVEV (reference sequence). CDR3 in amino acids: CASSLFGNLQFF.

The V call is TRBV20-1, the J call TRBJ2-1; absent DNA, TCRdb's TRBD1 call cannot be checked. The CDR3 covers 16 residues. Germline CDR1 reads DFQATT; CDR2 reads SNEGSKA (reference sequence). The chain's CDR3 is CSAQASPGQGGSEQFF.

The V call is TRBV12-3 or TRBV12-4, the J call TRBJ2-2. This CDR3 spans 13 amino acids. The CDR3 loop is CASSLAAPGELFF.

This clonotype registers medium-sized by frequency. The J gene is TRBJ2-7, the V gene TRBV4-1; without DNA, the TCRdb call of TRBD1 cannot be checked. CDR1 and CDR2 (germline): MGHRA, YSYEKL. CDR3 length: 13 amino acids. The CDR3 sequence: CASSQATGGEQYF.

This clonotype is labeled medium-sized based on frequency. The V and J genes are TRBV12-3 or TRBV12-4 and TRBJ2-3; TCRdb picks TRBD2, but there is no DNA to check that call. CDR3 length equals 14 residues. The CDR3 protein is CASSLAGGTDTQYF.

J is TRBJ2-1 and V is TRBV28; the TRBD1 assignment by TCRdb is unverifiable without DNA. The CDR3 totals 14 residues. CDR1 and CDR2 (germline): MDHEN, SYDVKM. Here the CDR3 reads CASSLSGGDGEQFF.

The chain couples TRBV27 to TRBJ2-1. The CDR3 is 13 amino acids. Germline V CDR1 and CDR2: MNHEY, SMNVEV (reference sequence). CDR3 loop: CASSFFMYAEQFF.

V and J are TRBV7-9 and TRBJ2-2; TCRdb reports TRBD2, a call that lacks DNA to check it against. This CDR3 has 15 residues. Per the germline V gene, CDR1 is SEHNR and CDR2 is FQNEAQ (reference sequence). CDR3: CASRSLAGASGELFF.

In terms of frequency, this clonotype is medium-sized. CDR3 sequence: CASRPSEGTEAFF. V usage is TRBV12-3 or TRBV12-4 and J usage is TRBJ1-1. The CDR3 covers 13 residues.